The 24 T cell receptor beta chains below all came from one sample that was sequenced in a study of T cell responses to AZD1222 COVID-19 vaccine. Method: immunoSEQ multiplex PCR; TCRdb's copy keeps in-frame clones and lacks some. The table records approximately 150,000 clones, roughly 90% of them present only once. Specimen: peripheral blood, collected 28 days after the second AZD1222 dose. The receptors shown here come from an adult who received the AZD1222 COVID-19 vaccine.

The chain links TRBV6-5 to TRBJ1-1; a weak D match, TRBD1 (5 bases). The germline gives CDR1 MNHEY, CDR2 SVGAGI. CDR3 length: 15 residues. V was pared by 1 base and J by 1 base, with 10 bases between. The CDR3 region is CASSYYSGTNTEAFF. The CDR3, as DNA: TGTGCCAGCAGTTACTACTCAGGGACGAACACTGAAGCTTTCTTT.

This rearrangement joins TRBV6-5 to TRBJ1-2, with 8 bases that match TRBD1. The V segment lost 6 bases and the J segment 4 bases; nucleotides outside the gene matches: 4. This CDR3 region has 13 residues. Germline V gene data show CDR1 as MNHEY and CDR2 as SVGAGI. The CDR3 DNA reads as TGTGCCAGCAGCCCCGGGACAGGCTATGGCTACACCTTC. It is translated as CASSPGTGYGYTF.

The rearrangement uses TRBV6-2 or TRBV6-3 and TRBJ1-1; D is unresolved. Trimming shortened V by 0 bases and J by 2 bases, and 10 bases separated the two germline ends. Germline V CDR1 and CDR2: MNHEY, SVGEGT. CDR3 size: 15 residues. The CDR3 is CASSYSVRSNTEAFF. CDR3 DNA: TGTGCCAGCAGTTACTCGGTCAGGAGTAACACTGAAGCTTTCTTT.

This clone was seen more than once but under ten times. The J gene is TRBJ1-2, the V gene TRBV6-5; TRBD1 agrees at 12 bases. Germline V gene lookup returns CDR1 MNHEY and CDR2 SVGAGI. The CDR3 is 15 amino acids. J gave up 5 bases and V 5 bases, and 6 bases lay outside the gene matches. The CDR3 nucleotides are TGTGCCAGCAGTCCCCGGGACAGGGGGCCTTATGGCTACACCTTC. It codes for CASSPRDRGPYGYTF.

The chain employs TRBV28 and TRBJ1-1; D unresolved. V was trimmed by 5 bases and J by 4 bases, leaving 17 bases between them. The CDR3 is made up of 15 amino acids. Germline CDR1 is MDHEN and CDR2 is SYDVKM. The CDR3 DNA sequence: TGTGCCAGCAGTCCGCGATTGTATCCAGTCACTGAAGCTTTCTTT. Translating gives CASSPRLYPVTEAFF.

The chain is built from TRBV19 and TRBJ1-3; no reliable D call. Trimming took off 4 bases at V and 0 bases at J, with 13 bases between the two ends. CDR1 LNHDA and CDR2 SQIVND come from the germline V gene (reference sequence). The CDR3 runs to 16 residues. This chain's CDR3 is CASSNLRGISGNTIYF. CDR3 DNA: TGTGCCAGTAGTAACCTTCGGGGAATCTCTGGAAACACCATATATTTT.

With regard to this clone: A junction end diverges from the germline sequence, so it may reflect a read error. CDR3: CASSLGEGQQETQYF. CDR3 nucleotide sequence: TGTGCTAGCAGCTTAGGTGAAGGACAGCAAGAGACCCAGTACTTC. This chain connects TRBV7-7 to TRBJ2-5; a possible D gene is TRBD1 (6 bases). Per the germline V gene, CDR1 is SSHAT and CDR2 is FNYEAQ (reference sequence). The CDR3 spans 15 residues.

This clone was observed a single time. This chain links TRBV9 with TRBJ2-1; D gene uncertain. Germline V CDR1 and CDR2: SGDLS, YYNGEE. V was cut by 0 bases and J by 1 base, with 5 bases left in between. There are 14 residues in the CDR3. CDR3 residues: CASSVGWSYNEQFF. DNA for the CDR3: TGTGCCAGCAGCGTAGGATGGTCCTACAATGAGCAGTTCTTC.

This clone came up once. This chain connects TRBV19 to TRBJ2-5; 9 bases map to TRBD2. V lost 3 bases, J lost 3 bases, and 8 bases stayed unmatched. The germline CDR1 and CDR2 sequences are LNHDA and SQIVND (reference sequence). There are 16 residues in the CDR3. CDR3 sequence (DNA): TGTGCCAGTAGTATGGGCGGGGGGGCAACCGAAGAGACCCAGTACTTC. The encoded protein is CASSMGGGATEETQYF.

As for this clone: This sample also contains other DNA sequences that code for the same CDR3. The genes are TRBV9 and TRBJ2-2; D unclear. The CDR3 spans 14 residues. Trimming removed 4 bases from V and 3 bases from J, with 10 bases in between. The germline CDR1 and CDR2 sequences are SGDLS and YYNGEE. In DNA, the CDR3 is TGTGCCAGCAGCCCCCGAGTGTACACCGGGGAGCTGTTTTTT. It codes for CASSPRVYTGELFF.

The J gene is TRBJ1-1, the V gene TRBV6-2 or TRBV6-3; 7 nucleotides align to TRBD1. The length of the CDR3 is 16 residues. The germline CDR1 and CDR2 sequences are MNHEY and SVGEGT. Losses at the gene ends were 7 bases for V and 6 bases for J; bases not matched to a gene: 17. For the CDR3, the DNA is TGTGCCAGCATCCCCCCTGGAACAGGGGCTCGTGCTGAAGCTTTCTTT. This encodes CASIPPGTGARAEAFF.

DNA of the CDR3: TGTGCCAGCAGCATGGGGGGACCCCAGCCCCAGCATTTT. It codes for CASSMGGPQPQHF. V usage is TRBV7-9 and J usage is TRBJ1-5, with a possible D match to TRBD1 (5 bases). V lost 5 bases and J 7 bases, leaving 12 bases between the germline ends. CDR1 is SEHNR, CDR2 FQNEAQ, per germline (reference sequence). The CDR3 is 13 residues long.

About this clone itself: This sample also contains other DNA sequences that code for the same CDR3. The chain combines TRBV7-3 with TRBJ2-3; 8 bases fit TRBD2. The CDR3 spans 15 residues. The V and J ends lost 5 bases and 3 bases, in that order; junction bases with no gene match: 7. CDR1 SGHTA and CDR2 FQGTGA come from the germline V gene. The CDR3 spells CASSPGGGPTDTQYF. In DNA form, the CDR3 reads TGTGCCAGCAGCCCGGGCGGGGGGCCAACAGATACGCAGTATTTT.

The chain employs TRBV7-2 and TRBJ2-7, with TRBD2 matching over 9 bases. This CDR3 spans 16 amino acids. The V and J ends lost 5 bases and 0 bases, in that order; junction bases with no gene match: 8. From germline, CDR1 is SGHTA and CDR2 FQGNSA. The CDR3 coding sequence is TGTGCCAGCAGCGCCTCTAGCGGGAAGAGCTCCTACGAGCAGTACTTC. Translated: CASSASSGKSSYEQYF.

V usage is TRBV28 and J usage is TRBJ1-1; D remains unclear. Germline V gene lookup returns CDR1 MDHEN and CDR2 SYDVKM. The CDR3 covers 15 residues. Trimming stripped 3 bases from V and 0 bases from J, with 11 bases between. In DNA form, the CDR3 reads TGTGCCAGCAGTTTCTATACTCGAGTGAACACTGAAGCTTTCTTT. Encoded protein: CASSFYTRVNTEAFF.

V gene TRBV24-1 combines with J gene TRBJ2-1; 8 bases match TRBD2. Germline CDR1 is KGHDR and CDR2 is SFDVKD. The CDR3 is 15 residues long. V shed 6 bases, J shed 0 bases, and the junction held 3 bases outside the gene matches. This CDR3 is CATSSGRGSYNEQFF. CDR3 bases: TGTGCCACCAGTAGCGGGAGAGGCTCCTACAATGAGCAGTTCTTC.

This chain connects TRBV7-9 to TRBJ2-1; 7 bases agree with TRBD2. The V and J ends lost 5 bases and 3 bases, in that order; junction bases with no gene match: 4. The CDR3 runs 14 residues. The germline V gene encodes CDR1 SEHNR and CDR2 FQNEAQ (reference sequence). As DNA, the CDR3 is TGTGCCAGCAGCCACTCTAGCGGCTACAATGAGCAGTTCTTC. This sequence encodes CASSHSSGYNEQFF.

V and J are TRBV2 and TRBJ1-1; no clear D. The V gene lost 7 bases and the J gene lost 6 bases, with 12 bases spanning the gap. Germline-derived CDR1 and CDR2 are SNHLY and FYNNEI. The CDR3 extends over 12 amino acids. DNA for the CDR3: TGTGCCAGCAAGGAGGTAGTCCCTGAAGCTTTCTTT. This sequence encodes CASKEVVPEAFF.

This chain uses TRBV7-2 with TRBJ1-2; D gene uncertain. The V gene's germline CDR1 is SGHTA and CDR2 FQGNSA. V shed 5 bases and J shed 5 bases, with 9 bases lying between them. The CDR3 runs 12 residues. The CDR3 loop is CASSERVYGYTF. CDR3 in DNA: TGTGCCAGCAGCGAGCGGGTATATGGCTACACCTTC.

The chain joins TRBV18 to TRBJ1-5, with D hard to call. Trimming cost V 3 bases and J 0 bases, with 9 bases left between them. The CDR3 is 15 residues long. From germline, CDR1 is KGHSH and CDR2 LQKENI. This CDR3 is CASSPGINSNQPQHF. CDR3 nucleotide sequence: TGTGCCAGCTCACCTGGCATCAATAGCAATCAGCCCCAGCATTTT.

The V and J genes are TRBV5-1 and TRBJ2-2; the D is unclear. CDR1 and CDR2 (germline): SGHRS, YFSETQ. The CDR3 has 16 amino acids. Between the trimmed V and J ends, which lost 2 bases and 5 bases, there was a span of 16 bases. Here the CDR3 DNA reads TGCGCCAGCAGCTTTGGATCGGTTGTTGGTACCGGGGAGCTGTTTTTT. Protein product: CASSFGSVVGTGELFF. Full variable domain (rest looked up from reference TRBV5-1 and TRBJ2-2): KAGVTQTPRYLIKTRGQQVTLSCSPISGHRSVSWYQQTPGQGLQFLFEYFSETQRNKGNFPGRFSGRQFSNSRSEMNVSTLELGDSALYLCASSFGSVVGTGELFFGEGSRLTVL.

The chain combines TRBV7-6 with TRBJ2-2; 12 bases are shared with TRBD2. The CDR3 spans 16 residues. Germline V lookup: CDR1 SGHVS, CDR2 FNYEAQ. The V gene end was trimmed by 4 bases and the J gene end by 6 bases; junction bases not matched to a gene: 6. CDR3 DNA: TGTGCCAGCAGCTCTAGCGGGAGGGCGAATGCCGGGGAGCTGTTTTTT. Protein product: CASSSSGRANAGELFF.

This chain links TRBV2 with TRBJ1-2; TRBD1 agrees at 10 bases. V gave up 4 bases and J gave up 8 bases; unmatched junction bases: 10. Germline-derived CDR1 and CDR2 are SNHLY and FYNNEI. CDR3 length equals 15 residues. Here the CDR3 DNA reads TGTGCCAGCAGTGTTGAGACAGGGGGCCCCCAAGGCTACACCTTC. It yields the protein CASSVETGGPQGYTF.

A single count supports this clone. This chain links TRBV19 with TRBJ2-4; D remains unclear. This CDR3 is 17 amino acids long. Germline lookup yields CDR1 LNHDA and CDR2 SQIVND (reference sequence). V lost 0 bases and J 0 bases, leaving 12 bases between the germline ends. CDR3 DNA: TGTGCCAGTAGTATAGATCAGGCGTCTGCAGCCAAAAACATTCAGTACTTC. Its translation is CASSIDQASAAKNIQYF.